The 23 T cell receptor beta chains below were found in one sample sequenced in a study of T and B cells in COVID-19 patients (dated by TCRdb to 2018 to 2021). TRB repertoires were amplified from 250-500 ng of genomic DNA extracted from blood. Reads for this sample came from an Illumina MiSeq. Multiplex PCR with BIOMED2 TRB-A/B primer pools was used to amplify the TRB rearrangements. The public reads were reprocessed in TCRdb via fastp at Q25 and MiXCR, keeping in-frame beta chains. Identical CDR3 protein sequences are pooled into one entry, listed with their most common genes and DNA. This sample lists 9,500 to 13,000 distinct CDR3 sequences; 30% to 35% were detected once. The ten largest clones capture approximately 15% of the sample. The specimen was blood. These receptors were obtained from a human donor with active COVID-19.

The rearrangement uses TRBV20-1 and TRBJ2-1, with TRBD2 matching 8 bases. With 8 bases clipped from V and 7 bases from J, the junction kept 22 bases outside the gene matches. CDR1 and CDR2 (germline): DFQATT, SNEGSKA (reference sequence). The CDR3 extends over 17 amino acids. The CDR3 loop is CSIRPWPAGAVGNEQFF. The DNA for the CDR3 is TGCAGTATAAGACCCTGGCCAGCGGGGGCCGTGGGGAATGAGCAGTTCTTC.

This clonotype is classed as medium-sized. The chain joins TRBV5-6 to TRBJ2-2; D possibly corresponds to TRBD1 (6 bases). V dropped 0 bases and J dropped 3 bases, with 9 bases sitting between them. This CDR3 has 15 residues. Germline CDR1 and CDR2: SGHDT and YYEEEE. CDR3 amino acids: CASSLVQGDTGELFF. Written as DNA, the CDR3 is TGTGCCAGCAGCTTGGTACAGGGTGACACCGGGGAGCTGTTTTTT.

This clonotype was picked up a small number of times. The chain has TRBV6-1 and TRBJ2-7; no reliable D call. The CDR3 contains 12 residues. Germline V gene data show CDR1 as MNHNS and CDR2 as SASEGT. Trimming took off 1 base at V and 4 bases at J, with 5 bases between the two ends. CDR3 nucleotide sequence: TGTGCCAGCAGTGAAGTATTTTACGAGCAGTACTTC. Translating gives CASSEVFYEQYF.

By frequency in the sample, this clonotype is medium-sized. This chain connects TRBV29-1 to TRBJ2-7; a weak D match, TRBD2 (5 bases). The CDR3 has 14 amino acids. The V end lost 6 bases, the J end lost 1 base, and 16 bases lay between the germline ends. Germline-derived CDR1 and CDR2 are SQVTM and ANQGSEA. The CDR3 spells CSVALSRGSYEQYF. The CDR3 DNA reads TGCAGCGTAGCCCTCAGTCGAGGGTCCTACGAGCAGTACTTC.

V usage is TRBV18 and J usage is TRBJ1-5; unclear D gene. The V end was cut by 2 bases, the J end by 7 bases, with 15 bases between. CDR3 length: 15 residues. CDR1 and CDR2 from the germline V gene are KGHSH and LQKENI. CDR3 sequence reads: CASSPAKAPPQPQHF. Here the CDR3 DNA reads TGTGCCAGCTCACCAGCGAAGGCACCCCCCCAGCCCCAGCATTTT.

The chain carries TRBV12-3 or TRBV12-4 and TRBJ1-1, with 8 bases lining up with TRBD1. Losses at the gene ends were 2 bases for V and 6 bases for J; bases not matched to a gene: 5. The CDR3 sequence is 14 residues long. In nucleotides, the CDR3 is TGTGCCAGCAGTTTATGGACAGGGTTTGCTGAAGCTTTCTTT. It codes for CASSLWTGFAEAFF.

The V gene is TRBV29-1, the J gene TRBJ1-3; 9 bases map to TRBD1. J was trimmed by 8 bases and V by 6 bases; bases with no gene match: 8. Germline V gene data show CDR1 as SQVTM and CDR2 as ANQGSEA. CDR3 length: 13 amino acids. The CDR3 DNA reads TGCAGCGTGCCGGGACAGGGTAGCGACACCATATATTTT. Translation: CSVPGQGSDTIYF.

The chain recombines TRBV7-9 with TRBJ1-1, with no clear D. This CDR3 spans 15 amino acids. The V and J ends lost 1 base and 4 bases respectively, with 13 bases between them. Germline CDR1 and CDR2: SEHNR and FQNEAQ (reference sequence). The CDR3 DNA reads as TGTGCCAGCAGCTTAGTCGGGGTCGCCGGCACTGAAGCTTTCTTT. Its protein is CASSLVGVAGTEAFF.

Within the sample, this clonotype is medium-sized. The V gene is TRBV27, the J gene TRBJ2-1, with D unclear. There are 16 residues in the CDR3. The germline V gene has CDR1 MNHEY and CDR2 SMNVEV (reference sequence). Trimming cost V 5 bases and J 3 bases, with 17 bases left between them. The CDR3 nucleotides read TGTGCCAGCAGTGAAATGAGCAACTCCTACTACAATGAGCAGTTCTTC. This encodes CASSEMSNSYYNEQFF.

This clonotype is labeled medium-sized. The chain combines TRBV27 with TRBJ2-1, with D maybe TRBD2 (6 bases). The germline gives CDR1 MNHEY, CDR2 SMNVEV (reference sequence). This CDR3 has 13 amino acids. V was clipped by 5 bases and J by 4 bases, with 9 bases between them. This CDR3 reads CASSAGTYNEQFF. The CDR3 coding sequence is TGTGCCAGCAGTGCGGGGACGTACAATGAGCAGTTCTTC.

This clonotype has just a few counts. The chain carries TRBV5-4 and TRBJ1-2, with D hard to call. Germline CDR1 reads SGHNT; CDR2 reads YYREEE (reference sequence). The V gene lost 2 bases and the J gene lost 2 bases, with 13 bases spanning the gap. The CDR3 extends over 15 amino acids. The CDR3 DNA reads as TGTGCCAGCAGCTTTCGGTTGACTGGGAACTATGGCTACACCTTC. Its protein product is CASSFRLTGNYGYTF.

The chain has TRBV29-1 and TRBJ2-5, with 12 bases fitting TRBD2. Germline V gives CDR1 SQVTM, CDR2 ANQGSEA. The junction had 3 bases not matched to a gene; V was cut back by 8 bases and J by 5 bases. The CDR3 has 12 residues. The CDR3 spells CSSSGGAETQYF. The CDR3 nucleotides are TGCAGCTCTAGCGGGGGGGCGGAGACCCAGTACTTC.

This clonotype showed up just a few times. J is TRBJ1-1 and V is TRBV5-4; the match to TRBD1 covers 7 bases. CDR3 length: 14 amino acids. Losses at the gene ends were 5 bases for V and 9 bases for J; bases not matched to a gene: 13. Germline V CDR1 and CDR2: SGHNT, YYREEE (reference sequence). DNA of the CDR3: TGTGCCAGCAGTTTCCCCGGGACAGAGCTGAAAGCTTTCTTT. Amino acids: CASSFPGTELKAFF.

This clonotype was detected only a few times. The chain carries TRBV11-1 and TRBJ2-3, with 7 nucleotides matching TRBD1. The trim removed 3 bases at V and 7 bases at J, leaving 13 bases unmatched. The CDR3 consists of 16 residues. Germline assignment: CDR1 SGHAT and CDR2 FQDESV (reference sequence). The CDR3 DNA is TGTGCCAGCAGCTTGGTTCGGGACAGTGGTCCAAATACGCAGTATTTT. This sequence encodes CASSLVRDSGPNTQYF.

V gene TRBV6-2 or TRBV6-3 combines with J gene TRBJ2-5; 7 positions match TRBD2. V lost 8 bases to trimming and J lost 5 bases; unmatched junction nucleotides: 8. This CDR3 comprises 13 residues. Looked up from germline, CDR1 is MNHEY and CDR2 is SVGEGT. The CDR3 DNA is TGTGCCAGCTCGAGATGGGGGGGGGAGACCCAGTACTTC. It translates to CASSRWGGETQYF.

The chain has TRBV6-5 and TRBJ1-5; 7 positions agree with TRBD1. This CDR3 contains 19 residues. V dropped 0 bases and J dropped 1; count of bases not matched to a gene: 12. Germline CDR1 and CDR2: MNHEY and SVGAGI. CDR3 residues: CASSYSSTGLNRSNQPQHF. The CDR3 region has the DNA TGTGCCAGCAGTTACTCCTCGACAGGGCTAAACAGGAGCAATCAGCCCCAGCATTTT.

This sequence joins TRBV27 and TRBJ1-5; D possibly corresponds to TRBD1 (5 bases). This CDR3 has 15 amino acids. Germline V lookup: CDR1 MNHEY, CDR2 SMNVEV (reference sequence). With 6 bases removed from V and 3 bases from J, the gap between germline ends came to 15 bases. This chain's CDR3 is CASSSHSGLNQPQHF. CDR3 DNA: TGTGCCAGCAGCTCTCACTCAGGGCTCAATCAGCCCCAGCATTTT.

This clonotype is judged medium-sized. The chain joins TRBV29-1 to TRBJ1-2; the D gene is possibly TRBD1 (6 bases). In germline, CDR1 is SQVTM, CDR2 ANQGSEA. V was shortened by 6 bases and J by 4 bases, with 27 bases between the two germline ends. This CDR3 comprises 17 residues. CDR3 region: CSVEQDNAQGISYGYTF. Here the CDR3 DNA reads TGCAGCGTCGAACAGGACAACGCGCAGGGGATTAGCTATGGCTACACCTTC.

This clonotype was picked up a small number of times. The CDR3 here is CAIGASRSSYEQYF. The CDR3 DNA is TGTGCCATCGGCGCAAGCAGGAGCTCCTACGAGCAGTACTTC. The rearrangement uses TRBV6-5 and TRBJ2-7; D unclear. The CDR3 has 14 amino acids. In germline, CDR1 is MNHEY, CDR2 SVGAGI. V was pared by 10 bases and J by 0 bases, with 16 bases between.

This chain connects TRBV7-9 to TRBJ2-3; D uncertain. Germline V lookup: CDR1 SEHNR, CDR2 FQNEAQ (reference sequence). The CDR3 covers 12 residues. V lost 4 bases and J lost 6, with 8 bases in between. The CDR3, as DNA: TGTGCCAGCAGCTCCTTCGGGGATACGCAGTATTTT. It is translated as CASSSFGDTQYF. Combining the CDR3 with reference TRBV7-9 and TRBJ2-3 gives the whole variable domain DTGVSQNPRHKITKRGQNVTFRCDPISEHNRLYWYRQTLGQGPEFLTYFQNEAQLEKSRLLSDRFSAERPKGSFSTLEIQRTEQGDSAMYLCASSSFGDTQYFGPGTRLTVL.

This chain joins TRBV6-5 and TRBJ1-1; 9 nucleotides align to TRBD1. The CDR3 runs to 14 residues. With V trimmed by 6 bases and J by 5 bases, 7 bases remained unmatched. Germline loops: CDR1 MNHEY, CDR2 SVGAGI. This chain's CDR3 is CASSLQGAETEAFF. Written as DNA, the CDR3 is TGTGCCAGCAGCCTACAGGGGGCTGAAACTGAAGCTTTCTTT.

The rearrangement joins TRBV5-1 to TRBJ2-1, with 8 bases aligning to TRBD1. Losses at the gene ends were 3 bases for V and 8 bases for J; bases not matched to a gene: 10. CDR3 length: 15 residues. Germline values: CDR1 SGHRS, CDR2 YFSETQ. CDR3 residues: CASSSPWTGFDEQFF. The CDR3 DNA reads TGCGCCAGCAGCTCACCATGGACAGGGTTTGATGAGCAGTTCTTC.

The chain carries TRBV6-5 and TRBJ1-2; 10 bases map to TRBD1. The CDR3 spans 15 residues. From germline, CDR1 is MNHEY and CDR2 SVGAGI. The J segment lost 11 bases and the V segment lost 6 bases, leaving 15 bases of the junction unmatched. Here the CDR3 reads CASSYGQGVAYWYTF. The CDR3 DNA follows: TGTGCCAGCAGCTACGGACAGGGGGTGGCCTATTGGTACACCTTC.